The 18 T cell receptor beta chains presented below share a single source sample, sequenced in a study of blood T cell repertoires in COVID-19 (dated by TCRdb to about 2020). Libraries were built with the immunoSEQ multiplex PCR assay. Not all clones reach the TCRdb copy of this immuneACCESS table, which keeps in-frame sequences only. Checked studies attribute under half of the gap to unresolved V genes and leave the rest unexplained. The sample contains about 50,000 clones, more than 80% of them found a single time. Together, the top ten hold approximately 6.4% of the sample. The sequenced sample consisted of peripheral blood. The receptor set was obtained from a man in his 60s with acute or convalescent COVID-19.

This rearrangement joins TRBV10-3 to TRBJ2-7; possibly TRBD2 for D (7 bases). Germline loops: CDR1 ENHRY, CDR2 SYGVKD. The CDR3 loop spans 13 amino acids. Trimming stripped 6 bases from V and 5 bases from J, with 14 bases between. The CDR3 protein is CAIRSGGGDEQYF. DNA of the CDR3: TGTGCCATCAGGTCGGGGGGCGGGGACGAGCAGTACTTC.

The rearrangement uses TRBV10-1 and TRBJ1-1; D unresolved. V dropped 0 bases and J dropped 11 bases, with 10 bases sitting between them. The CDR3 spans 12 residues. From germline, CDR1 is WNHNN and CDR2 SYGVQD (reference sequence). This CDR3 is CASSESSGPAFF. The DNA of the CDR3 is TGCGCCAGCAGTGAGTCGAGCGGCCCGGCTTTCTTT.

The rearrangement links TRBV2 to TRBJ1-1; 10 bases line up with TRBD1. Germline CDR1 SNHLY, CDR2 FYNNEI. The CDR3 totals 13 residues. Trimming removed 6 bases from V and 5 bases from J; junction bases left unmatched: 3. The CDR3 DNA reads as TGTGCCAGCAGGCGACAGGGGGCGACTGAAGCTTTCTTT. Residues: CASRRQGATEAFF.

This rearrangement joins TRBV28 to TRBJ2-7; 8 bases match TRBD1. Unmatched junction bases numbered 11, after V lost 11 bases and J lost 2 bases. Germline V lookup: CDR1 MDHEN, CDR2 SYDVKM. CDR3 size: 14 residues. This CDR3 reads CASEQGDRAYEQYF. The CDR3 DNA sequence: TGTGCCTCCGAACAGGGGGACCGGGCCTACGAGCAGTACTTC.

This rearrangement joins TRBV5-1 to TRBJ2-2; a weak D match, TRBD2 (6 bases). CDR1 and CDR2 from the germline V gene are SGHRS and YFSETQ. Trimming removed 4 bases at V and 6 bases at J, with 10 bases between. The length of the CDR3 is 13 residues. The CDR3 sequence: CASSGDSAGELFF. For the CDR3, the DNA is TGCGCCAGCAGCGGGGACTCCGCCGGGGAGCTGTTTTTT.

This chain joins TRBV27 and TRBJ1-6, with TRBD1 matching 10 bases. V dropped 4 bases and J dropped 6; count of bases not matched to a gene: 3. This CDR3 has 15 residues. Germline V gives CDR1 MNHEY, CDR2 SMNVEV (reference sequence). The CDR3 sequence is CASSSRDRGNSPLHF. The DNA for the CDR3 is TGTGCCAGCAGTTCCCGGGACAGGGGTAATTCACCCCTCCACTTT.

The chain links TRBV30 to TRBJ1-5, with TRBD1 as a possible D gene (5 bases). Germline CDR1 GTSNPN, CDR2 SVGIG (reference sequence). The length of the CDR3 is 14 residues. Trimming pared 2 bases from V and 7 bases from J, leaving 15 bases between. CDR3: CAWSWRAEGQPQHF. Here the CDR3 DNA reads TGTGCCTGGAGTTGGCGGGCGGAGGGGCAGCCCCAGCATTTT.

V usage is TRBV25-1 and J usage is TRBJ2-3; the match to TRBD2 covers 15 bases. Germline lookup yields CDR1 MGHDK and CDR2 SYGVNS. V was pared by 7 bases and J by 3 bases, with 11 bases of the junction left unmatched. The CDR3 consists of 18 residues. The CDR3 DNA sequence: TGTGCCAGCACAGAGTACTCCGGGACTAGCGGGAGGACAGATACGCAGTATTTT. Protein sequence: CASTEYSGTSGRTDTQYF.

The gene calls are TRBV24-1 and TRBJ1-5; no reliable D call. There are 13 residues in the CDR3. CDR1 is KGHDR, CDR2 SFDVKD, per germline. V shed 2 bases and J shed 5 bases, with 6 bases lying between them. The CDR3 sequence is CATSDSVDQPQHF. CDR3 DNA: TGTGCCACCAGTGATTCGGTTGATCAGCCCCAGCATTTT.

CDR3: CASSPASGRTYEQYF. CDR3 nucleotides: TGTGCCAGCAGTCCCGCTAGCGGACGAACCTACGAGCAGTACTTC. V is TRBV6-6 and J is TRBJ2-7; TRBD2 agrees at 7 bases. The V gene end was trimmed by 5 bases and the J gene end by 2 bases; junction bases not matched to a gene: 9. Germline V gene data show CDR1 as MNHNY and CDR2 as SVGAGI (reference sequence). The CDR3 is made up of 15 amino acids.

V gene TRBV9 combines with J gene TRBJ2-2; D possibly corresponds to TRBD2 (5 bases). The CDR3 totals 14 residues. V was pared by 5 bases and J by 0 bases, with 8 bases between. Per germline, CDR1 SGDLS and CDR2 YYNGEE. CDR3 amino acids: CASRLGPNTGELFF. DNA for the CDR3: TGTGCCAGCAGACTAGGACCGAACACCGGGGAGCTGTTTTTT.

The gene calls are TRBV21-1 and TRBJ2-3; whether TRBD2, the table's D call, matches the DNA was not checked. TRBV21-1 is tagged as a pseudogene. The CDR3 is made up of 14 amino acids. The CDR3 sequence is CASSKARGVDTQYF. CDR3 DNA sequence: TGTGCCAGCAGCAAAGCGCGCGGGGTAGATACGCAGTATTTT.

V is TRBV13 and J is TRBJ1-4; TRBD1 matches at 11 bases. The V and J ends lost 2 bases and 4 bases, in that order; junction bases with no gene match: 6. The CDR3 is 17 residues long. Germline V CDR1 and CDR2: PRHDT, FYEKMQ (reference sequence). The CDR3 protein is CASSLRTGGYGNEKLFF. In nucleotides, the CDR3 is TGTGCCAGCAGCTTAAGGACAGGGGGCTATGGTAATGAAAAACTGTTTTTT.

The genes are TRBV6-5 and TRBJ2-7; TRBD2 matches at 11 bases. V lost 6 bases and J lost 3; bases outside the gene matches: 1. The germline CDR1 and CDR2 sequences are MNHEY and SVGAGI. There are 13 residues in the CDR3. CDR3 nucleotides: TGTGCCAGCAGGACTAGCGGGAACTACGAGCAGTACTTC. Translating gives CASRTSGNYEQYF.

This chain uses TRBV7-2 with TRBJ2-7; 12 bases fit TRBD2. V trimming: 8 bases; J trimming: 9 bases; junction bases outside the gene matches: 8. The CDR3 extends over 13 amino acids. Germline CDR1 and CDR2: SGHTA and FQGNSA. As DNA, the CDR3 is TGTGCCAGCCATCTAGCGGGAGGGGTACGGCAGTACTTC. Amino acid sequence: CASHLAGGVRQYF.

The chain is built from TRBV7-9 and TRBJ1-2; no clear D gene. CDR3 length equals 14 residues. Germline V gene lookup returns CDR1 SEHNR and CDR2 FQNEAQ (reference sequence). V lost 1 base, J lost 4 bases, and 10 bases lay in between. The CDR3 coding sequence is TGTGCCAGCAGCTTAGGTAGTTCAATCTATGGCTACACCTTC. Translation gives CASSLGSSIYGYTF.

A single count supports this clone. This rearrangement joins TRBV9 to TRBJ1-3, with 7 bases identical to TRBD1. The CDR3 extends over 15 amino acids. CDR1 SGDLS and CDR2 YYNGEE come from the germline V gene. V dropped 3 bases and J dropped 2; count of bases not matched to a gene: 5. CDR3 sequence (DNA): TGTGCCAGCAGCGCCAATACAGGGGCTGGAAACACCATATATTTT. This gives the protein CASSANTGAGNTIYF.

CDR3 coding DNA: TGTGCCTCGGTAGACTCTGGAAACACCATATATTTT. Amino acids: CASVDSGNTIYF. V gene TRBV28 combines with J gene TRBJ1-3; D is ambiguous. The V end was cut by 11 bases, the J end by 0 bases, with 8 bases between. Looked up from germline, CDR1 is MDHEN and CDR2 is SYDVKM. CDR3 size: 12 residues.